This is a list of T cell receptor beta chains from one sample in a study of control samples from healthy donors and cancer patients. Assay: immunoSEQ multiplex PCR; the TCRdb copy retains only in-frame clones and omits some. The sample includes approximately 170,000 clones, roughly 92% of them seen just once. Sequencing was done on a sample of blood. The source of these receptors is a woman aged 25 to 39 in good health. The conserved cysteine and the conserved F or W are not part of the CDR3 here. Each record gives: V gene, CDR3 protein.

>TRBV12-3/TRBV12-4
ASSRSGNTEAF
>TRBV3-1/TRBV3-2
ASSESPTSGETQY
>TRBV27
ASSNRVTGELF
>TRBV5-7
ASSGDRSSYNSPLH
>TRBV27
ASSLFSGTSSYEQY
>TRBV27
ASSLYSVNTEAF
>TRBV28
ASSLFGTGGSGNTIY
>TRBV28
ASSLDGAGQPQH
>TRBV4-2
ASSQVMAGLNTGELF
>TRBV19
ASSMGTRGDTEAF
>TRBV28
ASSLFAGADTQY
>TRBV5-1
ASASGDHPGEQY
>TRBV4-3
ASSQVRIGTTFLF
>TRBV11-2
ASSLELAGGTYYNEQF
>TRBV7-3
ASSPTSGRDTQY
>TRBV6-2/TRBV6-3
ASSEIGGETQY
>TRBV15
ATSTPPRDSQPQH
>TRBV7-9
ASSRRGNEQF
>TRBV6-5
ASTLDHNTEAF
>TRBV6-5
ASSSPLGRGNSPLH
>TRBV6-5
ASSYVMGNTIY
>TRBV4-1
ASSLLNLAKNIQY
>TRBV4-1
ASSQGGRGSGAYEQY
>TRBV4-2
ASSQEAGIPATNEKLF
>TRBV28
AGSGGEHSTDTQY
>TRBV30
AWSVLLAGINEQF
>TRBV27
ASSLSLAGAGGELF
>TRBV3-1/TRBV3-2
ASSQETSHGELF
>TRBV7-6
ASSSRDSSTDTQY